These 30 T cell receptor beta chains came from one sample sequenced in a study of PD-L1 blockade in urothelial cancer. This table comes from immunoSEQ multiplex PCR, and its TCRdb copy is limited to in-frame clones, with some not included. The repertoire holds around 93,000 clones, over 80% seen once, with around 8.1% in the top ten. Stated time point: peripheral blood 6 weeks after treatment start. The sample consisted of PBMCs, taken around atezolizumab (anti-PD-L1) treatment. These receptors all come from a man in his 70s with urothelial cancer.

This clone came up a few times. The chain carries TRBV7-6 and TRBJ2-7; D possibly corresponds to TRBD2 (6 bases). CDR3 length equals 16 residues. The ends were cut back, 5 bases at V and 2 bases at J, with 19 bases in the middle. Germline V gene data show CDR1 as SGHVS and CDR2 as FNYEAQ. CDR3 protein: CASSPGRAGSTYEQYF. DNA of the CDR3: TGTGCCAGCAGCCCCGGGCGGGCGGGATCGACCTACGAGCAGTACTTC.

This chain connects TRBV28 to TRBJ1-2; 11 bases fit TRBD1. Germline assignment: CDR1 MDHEN and CDR2 SYDVKM. Trimming cost V 7 bases and J 6 bases; bases outside gene matches: 4. CDR3 length: 13 residues. The CDR3 reads CASTPDRGHGYTF. DNA for the CDR3: TGTGCCAGCACCCCGGACAGGGGGCATGGCTACACCTTC.

V gene TRBV5-1 combines with J gene TRBJ2-5; the D gene is possibly TRBD2 (5 bases). V was cut by 8 bases and J by 5 bases, with 37 bases left in between. CDR3 size: 20 residues. Germline V gives CDR1 SGHRS, CDR2 YFSETQ. CDR3 nucleotides: TGCGCCAGAGGTTCCTCCACCGTTACACCAGGTCCAACGTGGAGGGAGACCCAGTACTTC. This translates into CARGSSTVTPGPTWRETQYF.

The chain has TRBV6-6 and TRBJ1-2; a possible D gene is TRBD1 (5 bases). The CDR3 has 13 amino acids. Germline loops: CDR1 MNHNY, CDR2 SVGAGI (reference sequence). The ends were cut back, 6 bases at V and 6 bases at J, with 14 bases in the middle. CDR3 nucleotides: TGTGCCAGCAGCTCGTCCAGGGCGCATGGCTACACCTTC. It codes for CASSSSRAHGYTF.

The chain combines TRBV5-4 with TRBJ1-6, with TRBD1 matching over 7 bases. The V gene's germline CDR1 is SGHNT and CDR2 YYREEE (reference sequence). V lost 4 bases, J lost 8 bases, and 6 bases stayed unmatched. CDR3 size: 14 residues. Written as DNA, the CDR3 is TGTGCCAGCAGCCAAGGACAGGTTGATTCACCCCTCCACTTT. Its translation is CASSQGQVDSPLHF.

V and J are TRBV18 and TRBJ2-7; no clear D. This CDR3 region has 14 residues. The germline V and J ends were trimmed by 6 bases and 3 bases, with 15 bases remaining between them. Germline loops: CDR1 KGHSH, CDR2 LQKENI. This chain's CDR3 is CASSRDTKNYEQYF. CDR3 in DNA: TGTGCCAGCTCGAGAGACACAAAGAACTACGAGCAGTACTTC.

The chain joins TRBV6-1 to TRBJ1-4; TRBD1 matches 7 bases. Germline-derived CDR1 and CDR2 are MNHNS and SASEGT. The CDR3 is 14 residues long. Losses at the gene ends were 6 bases for V and 3 bases for J; bases not matched to a gene: 4. The CDR3 protein is CASRRTGANEKLFF. CDR3 bases: TGTGCCAGCAGGCGAACAGGGGCTAATGAAAAACTGTTTTTT.

The chain couples TRBV19 to TRBJ1-5; no firm D call. The CDR3 covers 16 residues. Per germline, CDR1 LNHDA and CDR2 SQIVND (reference sequence). Trimming shortened V by 10 bases and J by 0 bases, and 19 bases separated the two germline ends. The CDR3 reads CATSPGREISNQPQHF. The CDR3 nucleotides read TGTGCCACCTCACCAGGAAGGGAGATTAGCAATCAGCCCCAGCATTTT. Looking up the rest from reference TRBV19 and TRBJ1-5 gives the full variable domain: DGGITQSPKYLFRKEGQNVTLSCEQNLNHDAMYWYRQDPGQGLRLIYYSQIVNDFQKGDIAEGYSVSREKKESFPLTVTSAQKNPTAFYLCATSPGREISNQPQHFGDGTRLSIL.

The J gene is TRBJ2-3, the V gene TRBV11-2, with 8 positions matching TRBD1. Germline V gives CDR1 SGHAT, CDR2 FQNNGV. Trimming cost V 3 bases and J 6 bases; bases outside gene matches: 11. The CDR3 runs 16 residues. CDR3 region: CASSLTGRGLVDTQYF. CDR3 DNA: TGTGCCAGCAGCTTGACGGGCAGGGGGCTAGTTGATACGCAGTATTTT.

This chain connects TRBV11-2 to TRBJ2-3; 8 bases agree with TRBD2. The V gene's germline CDR1 is SGHAT and CDR2 FQNNGV. V lost 6 bases, J lost 1 base, and 3 bases stayed unmatched. The CDR3 runs 14 residues. CDR3 coding DNA: TGTGCCAGCAGAGCAGCGGGAGGCACAGATACGCAGTATTTT. It translates to CASRAAGGTDTQYF.

The chain is built from TRBV4-1 and TRBJ2-7; no reliable D call. Germline V gene data show CDR1 as MGHRA and CDR2 as YSYEKL. The length of the CDR3 is 14 residues. V dropped 6 bases and J dropped 3 bases, with 15 bases sitting between them. The CDR3 protein is CASRPTDPFYEQYF. The CDR3 nucleotides read TGCGCCAGCAGGCCGACTGATCCTTTCTACGAGCAGTACTTC.

CDR3 sequence: CASSQESNIDFYGYTF. In nucleotides, the CDR3 is TGTGCCAGCAGCCAAGAATCGAACATCGACTTCTATGGCTACACCTTC. The chain carries TRBV5-4 and TRBJ1-2; D uncertain. Germline lookup yields CDR1 SGHNT and CDR2 YYREEE (reference sequence). The V and J ends lost 4 bases and 4 bases respectively, with 20 bases between them. The CDR3 has 16 residues.

This clone was counted between two and nine times. This chain uses TRBV29-1 with TRBJ2-6; D remains unclear. The ends were cut back, 2 bases at V and 0 bases at J, with 17 bases in the middle. The CDR3 is 18 residues long. Germline-derived CDR1 and CDR2 are SQVTM and ANQGSEA. CDR3 protein: CSVESPDREDSGANVLTF. Here the CDR3 DNA reads TGCAGCGTTGAATCTCCCGACCGAGAGGACTCTGGGGCCAACGTCCTGACTTTC.

The rearrangement uses TRBV4-2 and TRBJ2-2, with D perhaps TRBD2 (6 bases). The CDR3 loop spans 15 amino acids. Germline V gene lookup returns CDR1 LGHNA and CDR2 YNFKEQ. V lost 1 base, J lost 3 bases, and 9 bases lay in between. The CDR3 DNA sequence: TGTGCCAGCAGCCAAGTCGGGAGCTACACCGGGGAGCTGTTTTTT. Translating it yields CASSQVGSYTGELFF.

The V call is TRBV18, the J call TRBJ2-6; 13 bases align to TRBD2. Germline V gene sequence: CDR1 KGHSH, CDR2 LQKENI. The V segment lost 6 bases and the J segment 1 base; nucleotides outside the gene matches: 9. The CDR3 is made up of 19 amino acids. The CDR3 nucleotides read TGTGCCAGCTCGCCCGGGACTAGCGGGGAAGTATCTGGGGCCAACGTCCTGACTTTC. The encoded protein is CASSPGTSGEVSGANVLTF.

This chain links TRBV5-1 with TRBJ2-7, with 9 positions matching TRBD1. The CDR3 is made up of 17 amino acids. V dropped 4 bases and J dropped 3; count of bases not matched to a gene: 14. Looked up from germline, CDR1 is SGHRS and CDR2 is YFSETQ. CDR3 DNA sequence: TGCGCCAGCAGCCCCACCGGGACAGGGTATGAGGGCTACGAGCAGTACTTC. Translated: CASSPTGTGYEGYEQYF.

The chain carries TRBV19 and TRBJ2-7; 9 bases line up with TRBD1. Trimming took 5 bases from V and 4 from J; bases not matched to a gene: 6. Per the germline V gene, CDR1 is LNHDA and CDR2 is SQIVND (reference sequence). The CDR3 is 14 amino acids. CDR3 nucleotides: TGTGCCAGTAGTTCTCGGACAGGGGTTTACGAGCAGTACTTC. Translated, it gives CASSSRTGVYEQYF.

This chain connects TRBV11-2 to TRBJ2-1; 11 bases match TRBD2. The CDR3 length is 15 residues. Germline values: CDR1 SGHAT, CDR2 FQNNGV. V was pared by 5 bases and J by 5 bases, with 5 bases of the junction left unmatched. CDR3 DNA sequence: TGTGCCAGCAGCATAACTAGCGGGAGAAACAATGAGCAGTTCTTC. Protein sequence: CASSITSGRNNEQFF.

In the case of this clone: The junction does not match germline at one end; this may be a read error. The rearrangement links TRBV5-4 to TRBJ2-2; TRBD1 might be the D (7 bases). There are 15 residues in the CDR3. In germline, CDR1 is SGHNT, CDR2 YYREEE (reference sequence). The CDR3 region has the DNA TGTGCCAGCAGCTTGGACAGGGGAACACCCGGGGGGCTGTTTTTT. It translates to CASSLDRGTPGGLFF.

This chain joins TRBV27 and TRBJ1-4; 9 bases agree with TRBD1. With V trimmed by 7 bases and J by 1 base, 16 bases remained unmatched. The CDR3 sequence is 19 residues long. Germline values: CDR1 MNHEY, CDR2 SMNVEV (reference sequence). The CDR3 is CASTPLGTGPVGTNEKLFF. The CDR3 nucleotides are TGTGCCAGCACCCCCTTAGGGACAGGGCCAGTCGGAACTAATGAAAAACTGTTTTTT.

The chain employs TRBV27 and TRBJ2-1, with 12 bases matching TRBD1. V lost 6 bases and J lost 8; bases outside the gene matches: 5. The CDR3 is 14 amino acids. CDR1 MNHEY and CDR2 SMNVEV come from the germline V gene (reference sequence). Here the CDR3 DNA reads TGTGCCAGCAGGTGGGGACAGGGGGCAGATGAGCAGTTCTTC. Its protein is CASRWGQGADEQFF.

This chain links TRBV7-9 with TRBJ1-1, with a possible D match to TRBD1 (6 bases). Germline V gene data show CDR1 as SEHNR and CDR2 as FQNEAQ (reference sequence). This CDR3 region has 15 residues. Trimming removed 5 bases from V and 4 bases from J, with 17 bases in between. The CDR3 bases are TGTGCCAGCAGCCTAGGGGGGCAGGATGGCACTGAAGCTTTCTTT. Its translation: CASSLGGQDGTEAFF.

The chain has TRBV21-1 and TRBJ2-7; TRBD1 is the table's D call, not checked against the DNA. TRBV21-1 is a pseudogene locus. The CDR3 covers 15 residues. CDR3 sequence reads: CASIEKGQSSYEQYF. As DNA, the CDR3 is TGTGCCAGCATCGAAAAGGGGCAAAGCTCCTACGAGCAGTACTTC.

The chain has TRBV4-2 and TRBJ1-4, with 8 bases lining up with TRBD1. Germline CDR1 and CDR2: LGHNA and YNFKEQ. The CDR3 loop spans 15 amino acids. With 3 bases clipped from V and 8 bases from J, the junction kept 8 bases outside the gene matches. CDR3 sequence: CASSHQDRDIEKLFF. The CDR3 DNA reads TGTGCCAGCAGCCACCAGGACAGGGATATCGAAAAACTGTTTTTT.

V gene TRBV19 combines with J gene TRBJ1-2; D may be TRBD1 (6 bases). The germline V gene encodes CDR1 LNHDA and CDR2 SQIVND (reference sequence). V lost 7 bases, J lost 2 bases, and 17 bases lay in between. The CDR3 covers 15 residues. The CDR3 reads CASTETRGWNYGYTF. As DNA, the CDR3 is TGTGCCAGTACCGAGACCAGGGGATGGAACTATGGCTACACCTTC.

The chain couples TRBV5-1 to TRBJ2-3, with 8 nucleotides matching TRBD1. This CDR3 has 16 residues. The germline gives CDR1 SGHRS, CDR2 YFSETQ. The junction had 11 bases not matched to a gene; V was cut back by 0 bases and J by 8 bases. CDR3 coding DNA: TGCGCCAGCAGCTTGGAGATGGGGACAGGTGTGAGTACGCAGTATTTT. This sequence encodes CASSLEMGTGVSTQYF.

This clone showed up just a few times. The rearrangement joins TRBV27 to TRBJ1-1; D remains ambiguous. Per germline, CDR1 MNHEY and CDR2 SMNVEV (reference sequence). The V and J ends lost 3 bases and 0 bases respectively, with 14 bases between them. CDR3 length equals 16 residues. CDR3 loop: CASSLSPGIMNTEAFF. In DNA form, the CDR3 reads TGTGCCAGCAGTTTGTCTCCGGGAATCATGAACACTGAAGCTTTCTTT.

V is TRBV4-1 and J is TRBJ2-5, with 12 bases lining up with TRBD2. Germline trimming cut 1 base from V and 11 bases from J; bases unmatched to any gene: 11. CDR3 length equals 16 residues. CDR1 is MGHRA and CDR2 is YSYEKL in the germline V gene. This chain's CDR3 is CASSQVAGLAGGSQYF. For the CDR3, the DNA is TGCGCCAGCAGCCAAGTTGCAGGGCTAGCGGGGGGGTCGCAGTACTTC.

The rearrangement links TRBV7-3 to TRBJ2-2, with 9 positions matching TRBD1. Looked up from germline, CDR1 is SGHTA and CDR2 is FQGTGA. V lost 2 bases and J lost 1; bases outside the gene matches: 8. This CDR3 contains 18 residues. The CDR3 DNA is TGTGCCAGCAGCTTATCCCGCCCGGGACAGGGGAACACCGGGGAGCTGTTTTTT. Its protein product is CASSLSRPGQGNTGELFF. The full variable domain, its missing parts supplied by reference TRBV7-3 and TRBJ2-2, is GAGVSQTPSNKVTEKGKYVELRCDPISGHTALYWYRQSLGQGPEFLIYFQGTGAADDSGLPNDRFFAVRPEGSVSTLKIQRTERGDSAVYLCASSLSRPGQGNTGELFFGEGSRLTVL.

The chain joins TRBV5-1 to TRBJ1-1, with D uncertain. V shed 1 base and J shed 2 bases, with 9 bases lying between them. This CDR3 region has 14 residues. CDR1 is SGHRS and CDR2 is YFSETQ in the germline V gene. This chain's CDR3 is CASSLTEINTEAFF. For the CDR3, the DNA is TGCGCCAGCAGCTTGACGGAGATTAACACTGAAGCTTTCTTT.